This note documents a single TCR beta chain sequence. One end of the junction varies from germline; a read error may be responsible. TCRdb re-analysed the RT-PCR reads in MiXCR, keeping a single row per CDR3 protein. The table records 500,000 to 600,000 distinct CDR3 sequences, around 11% of them present only once. Looked up from germline, CDR1 is DFQATT and CDR2 is SNEGSKA (reference sequence). The CDR3 sequence is 17 residues long. The data stem from a study of response to subunit inactivated influenza vaccine. These same data were also listed under a study on T cells expressing NK-cell markers. That report adds: UMIs were included in TCR beta cDNA generated by 5'RACE template switching. The use of an anti-gamma-delta TCR antibody, which was added in several experiments, restricted sorting to T cells expressing alpha-beta TCR. Researchers report these clonotypes also headed the CD3+CD56-NKG2C+ fraction in several donors.

Here the sequenced sample was PBMCs from blood, taken on the day of vaccination. This TCR derives from a man over 45 who received an inactivated influenza vaccine. The J gene is TRBJ2-1, the V gene TRBV20-1; 10 bases match TRBD2. This chain's CDR3 is CRATRGGTSDSYNEQFF. CDR3 DNA sequence: TGCAGGGCTACCAGGGGCGGGACTAGCGACTCCTACAATGAGCAGTTCTTC.